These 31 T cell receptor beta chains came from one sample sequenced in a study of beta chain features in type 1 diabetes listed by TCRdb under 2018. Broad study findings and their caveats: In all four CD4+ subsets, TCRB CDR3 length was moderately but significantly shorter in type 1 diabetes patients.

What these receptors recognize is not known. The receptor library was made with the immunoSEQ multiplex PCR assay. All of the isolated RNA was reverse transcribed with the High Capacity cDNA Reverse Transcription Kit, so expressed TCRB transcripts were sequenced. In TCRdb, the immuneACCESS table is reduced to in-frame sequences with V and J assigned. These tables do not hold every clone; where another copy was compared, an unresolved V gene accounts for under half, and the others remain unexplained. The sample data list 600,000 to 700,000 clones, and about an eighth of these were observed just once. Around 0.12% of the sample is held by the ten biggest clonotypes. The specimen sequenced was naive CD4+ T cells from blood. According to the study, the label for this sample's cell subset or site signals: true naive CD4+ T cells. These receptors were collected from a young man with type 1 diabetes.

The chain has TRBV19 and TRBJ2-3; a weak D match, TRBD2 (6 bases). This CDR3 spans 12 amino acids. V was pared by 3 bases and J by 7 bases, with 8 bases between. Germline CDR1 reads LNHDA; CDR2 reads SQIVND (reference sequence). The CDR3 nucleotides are TGTGCCAGTAGTATGGGGGGATATACGCAGTATTTT. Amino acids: CASSMGGYTQYF.

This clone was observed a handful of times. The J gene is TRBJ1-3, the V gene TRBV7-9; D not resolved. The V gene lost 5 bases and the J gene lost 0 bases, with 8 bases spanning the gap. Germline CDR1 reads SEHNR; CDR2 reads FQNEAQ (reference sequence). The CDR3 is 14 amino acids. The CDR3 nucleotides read TGTGCCAGCAGCCCAGACAACTCTGGAAACACCATATATTTT. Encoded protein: CASSPDNSGNTIYF.

The CDR3 is CASSAQTSGGETQYF. CDR3 nucleotide sequence: TGTGCCAGCAGCGCCCAGACTAGCGGGGGAGAGACCCAGTACTTC. The chain couples TRBV5-6 to TRBJ2-5; 12 bases fit TRBD2. Germline V gene data show CDR1 as SGHDT and CDR2 as YYEEEE. The CDR3 consists of 15 residues. V lost 4 bases to trimming and J lost 4 bases; unmatched junction nucleotides: 5.

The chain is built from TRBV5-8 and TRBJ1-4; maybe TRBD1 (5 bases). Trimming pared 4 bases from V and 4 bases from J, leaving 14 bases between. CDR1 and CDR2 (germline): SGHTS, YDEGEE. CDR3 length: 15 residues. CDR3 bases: TGTGCCAGCAGCCTTGGGGGGTCCGGTAATGAAAAACTGTTTTTT. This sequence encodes CASSLGGSGNEKLFF.

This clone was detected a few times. Here the CDR3 reads CSADPGASGGAYNEQFF. The CDR3 DNA is TGCAGCGCTGACCCTGGGGCTAGCGGGGGGGCGTACAATGAGCAGTTCTTC. The chain combines TRBV29-1 with TRBJ2-1, with 12 bases lining up with TRBD2. Germline V lookup: CDR1 SQVTM, CDR2 ANQGSEA. Losses at the gene ends were 7 bases for V and 4 bases for J; bases not matched to a gene: 14. The CDR3 contains 17 residues.

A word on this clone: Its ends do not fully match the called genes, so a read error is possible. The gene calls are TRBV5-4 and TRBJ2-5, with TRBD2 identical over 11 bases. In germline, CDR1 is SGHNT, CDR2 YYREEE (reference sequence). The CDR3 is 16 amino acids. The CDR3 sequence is CASSQDLAGGRETQYF. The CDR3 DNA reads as TGCGCCAGCAGCCAAGATCTAGCGGGGGGTAGAGAGACCCAGTACTTC.

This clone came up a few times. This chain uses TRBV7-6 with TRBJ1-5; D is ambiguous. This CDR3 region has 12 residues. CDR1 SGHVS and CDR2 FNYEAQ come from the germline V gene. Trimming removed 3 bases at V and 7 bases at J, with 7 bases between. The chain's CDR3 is CASSFSGQPQHF. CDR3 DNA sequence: TGTGCCAGCAGCTTCTCGGGACAGCCCCAGCATTTT. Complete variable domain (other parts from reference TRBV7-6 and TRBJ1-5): GAGVSQSPRYKVTKRGQDVALRCDPISGHVSLYWYRQALGQGPEFLTYFNYEAQQDKSGLPNDRFSAERPEGSISTLTIQRTEQRDSAMYRCASSFSGQPQHFGDGTRLSIL.

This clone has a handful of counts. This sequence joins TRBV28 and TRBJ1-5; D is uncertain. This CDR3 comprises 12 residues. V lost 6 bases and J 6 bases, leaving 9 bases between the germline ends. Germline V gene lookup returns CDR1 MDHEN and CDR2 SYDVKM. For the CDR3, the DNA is TGTGCCAGCAGCGCCGTCCGTCAGCCCCAGCATTTT. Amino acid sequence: CASSAVRQPQHF.

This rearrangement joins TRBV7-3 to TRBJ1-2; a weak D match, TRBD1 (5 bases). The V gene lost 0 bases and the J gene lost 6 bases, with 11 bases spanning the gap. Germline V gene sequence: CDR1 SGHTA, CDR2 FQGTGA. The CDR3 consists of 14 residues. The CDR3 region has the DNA TGTGCCAGCAGCTTAACATCAGGGTTGCATGGCTACACCTTC. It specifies CASSLTSGLHGYTF. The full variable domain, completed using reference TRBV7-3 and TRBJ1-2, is GAGVSQTPSNKVTEKGKYVELRCDPISGHTALYWYRQSLGQGPEFLIYFQGTGAADDSGLPNDRFFAVRPEGSVSTLKIQRTERGDSAVYLCASSLTSGLHGYTFGSGTRLTVV.

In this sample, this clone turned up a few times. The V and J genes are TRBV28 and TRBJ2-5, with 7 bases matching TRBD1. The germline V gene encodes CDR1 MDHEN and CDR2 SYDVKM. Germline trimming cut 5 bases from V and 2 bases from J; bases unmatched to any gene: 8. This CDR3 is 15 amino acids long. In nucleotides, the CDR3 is TGTGCCAGCAGTGCCCCGGGACAGTATCAAGAGACCCAGTACTTC. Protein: CASSAPGQYQETQYF.

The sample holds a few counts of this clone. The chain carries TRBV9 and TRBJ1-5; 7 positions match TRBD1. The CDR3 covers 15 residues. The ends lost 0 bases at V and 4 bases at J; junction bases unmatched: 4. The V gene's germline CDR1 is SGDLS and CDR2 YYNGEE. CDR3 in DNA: TGTGCCAGCAGCGTAGGGGGACAGCCTAATCAGCCCCAGCATTTT. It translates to CASSVGGQPNQPQHF.

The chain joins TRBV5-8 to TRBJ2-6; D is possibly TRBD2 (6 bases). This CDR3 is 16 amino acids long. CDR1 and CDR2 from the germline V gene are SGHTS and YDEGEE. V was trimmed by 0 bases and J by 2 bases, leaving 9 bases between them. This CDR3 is CASSLGGVTGANVLTF. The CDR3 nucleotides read TGTGCCAGCAGCTTGGGCGGGGTAACTGGGGCCAACGTCCTGACTTTC. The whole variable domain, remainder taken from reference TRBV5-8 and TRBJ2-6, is EAGVTQSPTHLIKTRGQQATLRCSPISGHTSVYWYQQALGLGLQFLLWYDEGEERNRGNFPPRFSGRQFPNYSSELNVNALELEDSALYLCASSLGGVTGANVLTFGAGSRLTVL.

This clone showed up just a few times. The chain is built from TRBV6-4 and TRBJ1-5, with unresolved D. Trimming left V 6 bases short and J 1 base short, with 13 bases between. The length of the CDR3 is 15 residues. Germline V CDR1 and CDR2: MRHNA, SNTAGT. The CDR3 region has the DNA TGTGCCAGCAGCATAGAACCGGGGAGCAATCAGCCCCAGCATTTT. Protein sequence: CASSIEPGSNQPQHF.

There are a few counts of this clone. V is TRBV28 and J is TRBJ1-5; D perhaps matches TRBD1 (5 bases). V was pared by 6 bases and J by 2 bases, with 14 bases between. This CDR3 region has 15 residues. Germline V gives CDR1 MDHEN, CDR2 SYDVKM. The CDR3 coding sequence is TGTGCCAGCAGGGAGGGGACGGCCGGCAATCAGCCCCAGCATTTT. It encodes CASREGTAGNQPQHF.

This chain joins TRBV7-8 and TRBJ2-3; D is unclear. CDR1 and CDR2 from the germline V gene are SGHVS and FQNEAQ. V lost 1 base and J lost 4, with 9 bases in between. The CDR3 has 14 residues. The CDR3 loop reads CASSLVTLADTQYF. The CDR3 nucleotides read TGTGCCAGCAGCTTAGTAACGTTGGCAGATACGCAGTATTTT.

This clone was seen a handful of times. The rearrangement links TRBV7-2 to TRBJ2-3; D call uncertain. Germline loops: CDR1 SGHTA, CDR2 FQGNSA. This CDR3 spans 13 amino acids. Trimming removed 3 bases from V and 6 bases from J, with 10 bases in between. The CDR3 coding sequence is TGTGCCAGCAGCTTGGAGATTCGGGATACGCAGTATTTT. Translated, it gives CASSLEIRDTQYF.

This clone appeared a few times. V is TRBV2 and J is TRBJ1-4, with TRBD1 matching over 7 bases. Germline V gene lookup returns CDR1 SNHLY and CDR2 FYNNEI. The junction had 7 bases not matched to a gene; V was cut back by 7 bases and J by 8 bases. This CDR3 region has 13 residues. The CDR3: CASTYRGFEKLFF. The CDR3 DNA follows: TGTGCCAGCACTTACAGGGGTTTCGAAAAACTGTTTTTT.

CDR3 loop: CASSPFIRGLNEKLFF. CDR3 nucleotides: TGTGCCAGCAGTCCATTTATCCGGGGGCTCAATGAAAAACTGTTTTTT. The chain recombines TRBV27 with TRBJ1-4, with D tentatively TRBD1 (6 bases). This CDR3 is 16 amino acids long. V lost 5 bases and J lost 5, with 18 bases in between. Germline values: CDR1 MNHEY, CDR2 SMNVEV (reference sequence).

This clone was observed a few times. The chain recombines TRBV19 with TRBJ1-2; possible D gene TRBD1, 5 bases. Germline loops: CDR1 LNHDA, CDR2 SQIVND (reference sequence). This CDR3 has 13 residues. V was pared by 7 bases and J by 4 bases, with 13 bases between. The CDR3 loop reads CASTGTAFYGYTF. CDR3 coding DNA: TGTGCCAGTACCGGGACGGCTTTCTATGGCTACACCTTC.

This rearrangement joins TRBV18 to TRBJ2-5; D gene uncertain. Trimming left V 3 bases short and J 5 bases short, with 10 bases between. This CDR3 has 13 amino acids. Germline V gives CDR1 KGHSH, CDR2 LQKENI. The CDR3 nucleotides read TGTGCCAGCTCACCTGGCAGGATGGAGACCCAGTACTTC. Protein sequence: CASSPGRMETQYF.

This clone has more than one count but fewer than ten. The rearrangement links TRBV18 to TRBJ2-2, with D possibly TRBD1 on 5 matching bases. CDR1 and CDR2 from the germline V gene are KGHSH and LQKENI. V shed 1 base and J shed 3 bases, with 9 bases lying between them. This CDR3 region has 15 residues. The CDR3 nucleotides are TGTGCCAGCTCACCACGACAGATCGACACCGGGGAGCTGTTTTTT. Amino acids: CASSPRQIDTGELFF.

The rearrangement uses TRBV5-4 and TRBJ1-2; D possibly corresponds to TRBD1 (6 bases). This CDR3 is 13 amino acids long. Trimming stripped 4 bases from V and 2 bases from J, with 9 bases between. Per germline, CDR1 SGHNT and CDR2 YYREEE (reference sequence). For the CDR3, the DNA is TGTGCCAGCAGCCACGACAGGAACTATGGCTACACCTTC. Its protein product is CASSHDRNYGYTF. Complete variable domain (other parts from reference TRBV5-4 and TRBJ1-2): ETGVTQSPTHLIKTRGQQVTLRCSSQSGHNTVSWYQQALGQGPQFIFQYYREEENGRGNFPPRFSGLQFPNYSSELNVNALELDDSALYLCASSHDRNYGYTFGSGTRLTVV.

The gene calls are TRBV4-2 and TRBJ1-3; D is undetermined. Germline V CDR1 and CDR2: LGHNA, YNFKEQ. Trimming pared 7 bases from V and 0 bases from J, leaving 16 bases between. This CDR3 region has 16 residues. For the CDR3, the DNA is TGTGCCAGCACCACCAAGCCCAGAGACTCTGGAAACACCATATATTTT. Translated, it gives CASTTKPRDSGNTIYF.

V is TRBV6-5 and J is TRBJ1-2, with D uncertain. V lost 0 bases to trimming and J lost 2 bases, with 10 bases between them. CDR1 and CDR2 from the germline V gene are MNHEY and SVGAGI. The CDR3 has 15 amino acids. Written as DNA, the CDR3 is TGTGCCAGCAGTTACTCGATCGGGCAGAACTATGGCTACACCTTC. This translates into CASSYSIGQNYGYTF.

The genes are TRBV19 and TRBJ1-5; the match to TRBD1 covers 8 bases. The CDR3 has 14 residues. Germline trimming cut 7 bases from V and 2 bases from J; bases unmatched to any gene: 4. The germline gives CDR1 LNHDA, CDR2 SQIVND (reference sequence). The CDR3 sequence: CASTDRGGNQPQHF. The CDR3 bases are TGTGCCAGTACTGACAGGGGTGGCAATCAGCCCCAGCATTTT.

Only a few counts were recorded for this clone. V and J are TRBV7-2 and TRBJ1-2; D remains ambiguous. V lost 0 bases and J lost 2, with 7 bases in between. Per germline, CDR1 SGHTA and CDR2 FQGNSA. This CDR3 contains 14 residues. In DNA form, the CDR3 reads TGTGCCAGCAGCTTAGCCGGAGAGAACTATGGCTACACCTTC. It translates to CASSLAGENYGYTF.

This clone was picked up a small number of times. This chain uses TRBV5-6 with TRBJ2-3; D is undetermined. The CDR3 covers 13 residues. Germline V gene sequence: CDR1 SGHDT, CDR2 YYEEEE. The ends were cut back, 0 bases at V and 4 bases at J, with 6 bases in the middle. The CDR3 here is CASSLDSADTQYF. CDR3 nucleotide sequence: TGTGCCAGCAGCTTGGACAGTGCAGATACGCAGTATTTT.

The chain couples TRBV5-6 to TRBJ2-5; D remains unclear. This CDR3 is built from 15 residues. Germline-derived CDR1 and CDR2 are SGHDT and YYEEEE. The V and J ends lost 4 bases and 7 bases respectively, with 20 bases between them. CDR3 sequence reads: CASSVYSGPPGTQYF. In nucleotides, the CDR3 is TGTGCCAGCAGCGTTTACTCCGGGCCCCCGGGGACCCAGTACTTC.

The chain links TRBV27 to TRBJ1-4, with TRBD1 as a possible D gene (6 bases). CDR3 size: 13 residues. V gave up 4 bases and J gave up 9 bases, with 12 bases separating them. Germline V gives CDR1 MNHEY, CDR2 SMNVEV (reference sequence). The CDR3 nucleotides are TGTGCCAGCAGTTCCCAGGGGTTGAAAAAACTGTTTTTT. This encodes CASSSQGLKKLFF. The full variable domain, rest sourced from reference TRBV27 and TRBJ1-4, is EAQVTQNPRYLITVTGKKLTVTCSQNMNHEYMSWYRQDPGLGLRQIYYSMNVEVTDKGDVPEGYKVSRKEKRNFPLILESPSPNQTSLYFCASSSQGLKKLFFGSGTQLSVL.

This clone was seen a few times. For the CDR3, the DNA is TGTGCCAGCAGCTTCGGACTAGCGGGGACCTACGAGCAGTACTTC. Protein: CASSFGLAGTYEQYF. The rearrangement joins TRBV9 to TRBJ2-7; TRBD2 aligns across 12 bases. The CDR3 sequence is 15 residues long. The germline V gene has CDR1 SGDLS and CDR2 YYNGEE. V was pared by 4 bases and J by 2 bases, with 4 bases of the junction left unmatched.

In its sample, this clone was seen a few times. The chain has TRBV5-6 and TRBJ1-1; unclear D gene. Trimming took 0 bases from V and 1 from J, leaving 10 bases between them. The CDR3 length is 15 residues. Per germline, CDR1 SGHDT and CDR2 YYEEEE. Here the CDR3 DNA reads TGTGCCAGCAGCTTGGGTCATGCCCCGAACACTGAAGCTTTCTTT. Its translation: CASSLGHAPNTEAFF.